This T cell receptor (beta chain) was documented in a study of T cell responses to AZD1222 COVID-19 vaccine. This clone was counted a few times. TCRdb keeps only in-frame clones here, not all; method: immunoSEQ multiplex PCR. This sample has around 120,000 clones, with about 92% found just once. The V end was cut by 7 bases, the J end by 5 bases, with 15 bases between. Looked up from germline, CDR1 is SQVTM and CDR2 is ANQGSEA. CDR3 size: 13 residues. The clonotype comes from an adult who received the AZD1222 COVID-19 vaccine. This material consisted of peripheral blood, taken 28 days after the second AZD1222 dose. This chain connects TRBV29-1 to TRBJ2-1; D may match TRBD1 or TRBD2 (5 bases each). CDR3 sequence: CSASPGPDNEQFF. The CDR3 DNA sequence: TGCAGCGCGTCCCCGGGACCCGACAATGAGCAGTTCTTC.